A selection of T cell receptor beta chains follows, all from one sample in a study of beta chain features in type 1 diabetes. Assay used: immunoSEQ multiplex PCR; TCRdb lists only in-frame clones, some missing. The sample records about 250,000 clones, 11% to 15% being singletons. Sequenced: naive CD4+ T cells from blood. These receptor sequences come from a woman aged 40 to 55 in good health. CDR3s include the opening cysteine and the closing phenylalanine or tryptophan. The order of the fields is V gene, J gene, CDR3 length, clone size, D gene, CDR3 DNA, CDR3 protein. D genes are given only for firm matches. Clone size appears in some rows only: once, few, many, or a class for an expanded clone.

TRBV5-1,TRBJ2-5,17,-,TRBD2,TGCGCCAGCAGCCCCGGGTTGTTAGCGGGGGCACAAGAGACCCAGTACTTC,CASSPGLLAGAQETQYF
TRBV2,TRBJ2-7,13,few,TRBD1,TGTGCCAGCACATTAAGGGGGCAGTACGAGCAGTACTTC,CASTLRGQYEQYF
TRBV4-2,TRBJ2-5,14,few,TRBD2,TGTGCCAGCAGCCTGAGCGGGGGGGGAGAGACCCAGTACTTC,CASSLSGGGETQYF
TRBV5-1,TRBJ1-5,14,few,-,TGCGCCAGCAGCTCAGGACAGCCTAATCAGCCCCAGCATTTT,CASSSGQPNQPQHF
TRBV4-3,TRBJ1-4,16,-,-,TGCGCCAGCAGCCAAGATCAACAGGGTCGACACGAAAAACTGTTTTTT,CASSQDQQGRHEKLFF
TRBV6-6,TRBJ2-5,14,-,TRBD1,TGTGCCAGCAGTTTGACAGGGGGCCACGGGACCCAGTACTTC,CASSLTGGHGTQYF
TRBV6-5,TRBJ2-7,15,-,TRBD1,TGTGCCAGCAGGCAGCCCCGGGACAGTAACTACGAGCAGTACTTC,CASRQPRDSNYEQYF
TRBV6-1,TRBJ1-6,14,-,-,TGTGCCAGCAGTGTAGGAGGCTACGATTCACCCCTCCACTTT,CASSVGGYDSPLHF
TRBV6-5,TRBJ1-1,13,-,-,TGTGCCAGCAGCCTGACAGTGAACACTGAAGCTTTCTTT,CASSLTVNTEAFF
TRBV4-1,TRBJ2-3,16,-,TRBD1,TGCGCCAGCAGCCAAGGCCGGACAGGCTACACAGATACGCAGTATTTT,CASSQGRTGYTDTQYF
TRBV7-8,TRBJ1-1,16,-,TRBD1,TGTGCCAGCAGCTTAGCGGAGCGACAGGGGGACACTGAAGCTTTCTTT,CASSLAERQGDTEAFF
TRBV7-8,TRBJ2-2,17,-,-,TGTGCCAGCAGCTTAGTGCGTACGTCCCGGAACACCGGGGAGCTGTTTTTT,CASSLVRTSRNTGELFF
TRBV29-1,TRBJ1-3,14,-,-,TGCAGCGTTGACTCCCGGGACATCGGAAACACCATATATTTT,CSVDSRDIGNTIYF
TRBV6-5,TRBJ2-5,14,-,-,TGTGCCATCAGTGGATTAGTGGACAAAGAGACCCAGTACTTC,CAISGLVDKETQYF
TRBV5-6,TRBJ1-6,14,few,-,TGTGCCAGCAGCTGGCAGGGTTCCAATTCACCCCTCCACTTT,CASSWQGSNSPLHF
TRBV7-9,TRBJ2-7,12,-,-,TGTGCCAGCAGCTTCGTCGGGGACGAGCAGTACTTC,CASSFVGDEQYF
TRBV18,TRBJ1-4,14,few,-,TGTGCCAGCTCACCACAGGGGCCCCATGAAAAACTGTTTTTT,CASSPQGPHEKLFF
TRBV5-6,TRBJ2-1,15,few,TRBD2,TGTGCCAGCAGCTTGAGGCTAGCGGGGGCGGGTGAGCAGTTCTTC,CASSLRLAGAGEQFF
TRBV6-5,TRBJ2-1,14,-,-,TGTGCCAGCAAGGAGGGGGGGCCAAACAATGAGCAGTTCTTC,CASKEGGPNNEQFF
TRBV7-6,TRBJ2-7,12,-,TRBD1,TGTGCCAGCAGCCCGGGAAGGGACAGCCAGTACTTC,CASSPGRDSQYF
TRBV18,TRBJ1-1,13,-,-,TGTGCCAGCTCATCGGACATTAACACTGAAGCTTTCTTT,CASSSDINTEAFF
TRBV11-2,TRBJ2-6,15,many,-,TGTGCCAGCAGCCCCGGGGGATCTGGGGCCAACGTCCTGACTTTC,CASSPGGSGANVLTF
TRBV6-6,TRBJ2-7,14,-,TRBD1,TGTGCCAGCAGCCCGGGACAGGGAGCCCACGAGCAGTACTTC,CASSPGQGAHEQYF
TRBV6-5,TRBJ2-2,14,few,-,TGTGCCAGCAGTTATTTTAGGAACACCGGGGAGCTGTTTTTT,CASSYFRNTGELFF
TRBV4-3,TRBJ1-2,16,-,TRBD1,TGCGCCAGCAGCCAAGAAGGGCAGGGACAGCTCTATGGCTACACCTTC,CASSQEGQGQLYGYTF
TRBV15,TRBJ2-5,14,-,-,TGTGCCACCAGGCGAGAGGGAGGTCGAGAGACCCAGTACTTC,CATRREGGRETQYF
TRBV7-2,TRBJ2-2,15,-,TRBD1,TGTGCCAGCAGCGCAATGACAGGGTTGGCCGGGGAGCTGTTTTTT,CASSAMTGLAGELFF
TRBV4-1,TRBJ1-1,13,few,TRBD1,TGCGCCAGCAGCCAAGATGGGACAGAGAGGGCTTTCTTT,CASSQDGTERAFF
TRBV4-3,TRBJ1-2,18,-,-,TGCGCCAGCAGCCGCCGTCGGTCCGGCGGGATCCCTAACTATGGCTACACCTTC,CASSRRRSGGIPNYGYTF
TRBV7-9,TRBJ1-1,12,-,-,TGTGCCAGCAGCTTAGAAGCAGGGGAAGCTTTCTTT,CASSLEAGEAFF
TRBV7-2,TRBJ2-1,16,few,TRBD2,TGTGCCAGCAGCTCGTCGACTAGCGGGGGGTACAATGAGCAGTTCTTC,CASSSSTSGGYNEQFF
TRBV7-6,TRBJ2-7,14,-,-,TGTGCCAGCAGCTTAGGTTCAGGGGCCGGAGAGCAGTACTTC,CASSLGSGAGEQYF
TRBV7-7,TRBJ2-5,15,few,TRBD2,TGTGCCAGCAGCCCCGGGACTAGTTCACAAGAGACCCAGTACTTC,CASSPGTSSQETQYF
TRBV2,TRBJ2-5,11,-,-,TGTGCCAGCAGCCGCGGAGAGACCCAGTACTTC,CASSRGETQYF
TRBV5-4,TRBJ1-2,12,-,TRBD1,TGTGCCAGCAGACTGACAGGGAGCGGCTACACCTTC,CASRLTGSGYTF
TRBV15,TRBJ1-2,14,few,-,TGTGCCACCAGCAGAGATCGGACAAATAGTGGCTACACCTTC,CATSRDRTNSGYTF
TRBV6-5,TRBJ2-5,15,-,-,TGTGCCAGCAGTTACTCGTGGGGGCGCCAAGAGACCCAGTACTTC,CASSYSWGRQETQYF
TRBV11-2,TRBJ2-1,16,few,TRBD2,TGTGCCAGCAGCTGGTCTAGCGGGGGGGCGGCGAGTGAGCAGTTCTTC,CASSWSSGGAASEQFF
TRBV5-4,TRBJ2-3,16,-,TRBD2,TGTGCCAGCAGCTTGGTGGGCGGGGGGATGGGGGATACGCAGTATTTT,CASSLVGGGMGDTQYF
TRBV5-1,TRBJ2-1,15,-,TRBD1,TGCGCCAGCAGCCTGGGACAGGGAATCTACAATGAGCAGTTCTTC,CASSLGQGIYNEQFF
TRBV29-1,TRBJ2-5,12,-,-,TGCAGCGTGGATTATGGGCCGGAGACCCAGTACTTC,CSVDYGPETQYF
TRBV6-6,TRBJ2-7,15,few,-,TGTGCCAGCAGCCTACCCCGCGGGGCGGGCTACGAGCAGTACTTC,CASSLPRGAGYEQYF